This T cell receptor (beta chain) was found in a study of shared clonotypes between healthy human individuals (dated by TCRdb to between 2020 and 2021). Describing the broader study: The cohort comprised a couple of women and three men aged 18 to 49 years. For each donor, CD4 naive and CD4 memory were each run on three plates, CD8 naive on two plates, and CD8 memory on one plate. To estimate repertoire size and how much clonotypes are shared between individuals, the study performed deep sequencing of blood TCR repertoires from roughly five healthy adults. To increase sequencing depth and limit assay-specific biases, different laboratories used diverse techniques to prepare libraries and sequence TCR repertoires. Leukapheresis yielded between about 0.85 and 10 billion PBMCs per donor. The paper as a whole reports these results and caveats: Approximately 4.8% of naive CD4, 3.5% of naive CD8, 2.3% of memory CD4, and more than 0.35% of memory CD8 clonotypes were shared across several donors. Even with the large sequencing depth, rarefaction of the sorted-subset datasets indicated that sequencing was incomplete. Higher generation probabilities were observed for clonotypes shared by all four sorted-subset donors than for non-shared clonotypes. Sampling was restricted to blood, and TCR repertoires in tissue are likely to differ from TCR repertoires in blood. Based on pairwise subsampling, the degree of clonotype sharing among donors was expected to be affected by sequencing depth. The genetic and exposure-history diversity represented was limited by the small number of donors. Estimated clonotype richness was generally larger for naive than for memory subsets.

Donors were healthy HIV-negative adults with no recently reported acute infections or vaccinations. Every donor was a Caucasian adult residing in Nashville, Tennessee, USA. CD4+ T cells were enriched by magnetic negative selection; naive cells were then positively selected on CD45RA, and the negative fraction formed the memory subset. Blood was collected by leukapheresis, and PBMCs were isolated by Ficoll-Histopaque density gradient centrifugation and then cryopreserved in liquid nitrogen vapor phase. Purity and quantity of every magnetically sorted T cell population were checked by analytical flow cytometry. From each sorted fraction, genomic DNA was isolated and quantified by UV absorbance on a Nanodrop 2000c. Using the deep immunoSEQ assay, TCR CDR3 regions were amplified from genomic DNA by multiplex PCR. Extracted genomic DNA from each cell subset was spread evenly across all wells of several immunoSEQ 96-well plates, with each plate serving as a replicate. For sorted subsets, around 200 ng genomic DNA, equal to 30,000 to 35,000 T cell genomes, was loaded into each replicate PCR. The purified libraries were quantified using a Qubit 3.0 fluorometer, sized with a Bioanalyzer 2100, and then quantified again using the KAPA Library Quantification kit. Every immunoSEQ 96-well plate was sequenced on a separate single-read 150-cycle Illumina NextSeq 550 flow cell. In the source study's methods: The immunoSEQ output contained only junctional sequences without quality scores, so filtering could not match that applied to full-length reads. Sequences were annotated with PyIR, a Python wrapper for IgBLAST v1.9, and V/J genes and CDR3 were assigned using IMGT germline references. Reads were filtered out if the reads had weak V/J assignments (E-value above 1e-6), no CDR3, stop codons, out-of-frame junctions, or ambiguous translated residues. V3J clonotypes were defined as sequences sharing the same inferred V gene, J gene, and CDR3 amino acid sequence. To compute the percentage overlap between repertoires, the number of shared unique clonotypes was divided by the size of the smaller repertoire. Richness of each repertoire was evaluated using RTK rarefaction, the Chao1 estimator, and Recon v2.1 estimates of unobserved clonotypes. OLGA was used to compute generation probabilities for all TCRbeta clonotypes that the gDNA method yielded from a few donors. This immuneACCESS table, as held by TCRdb, lists in-frame sequences with V and J called but not all clones. Of the missing ones, under half trace to an unresolved V gene in checked studies; the others have no known cause. That table gives V, J and clone size, and the DNA gave D and trimming. The sample table lists just over 2,000,000 clones, 85% to 95% of them with a count of one. The ten largest clones represent more than 0.1% of the sample.

This clone has only one observation. Its binding antigen is unknown. The sample holds no much larger clone one base away, and base qualities are not on file. V is clipped by 6 bases and J by 8 bases, and the sequence between their germline boundaries is 8 bases long. The CDR3, from cysteine to phenylalanine, totals 12 residues. Only the CDR3 region is kept as DNA, spanning 36 bases read in frame from base 1. The germline V gene encodes CDR1 SNHLY and CDR2 FYNNEI. Recombination connected TRBV2 to TRBJ1-6, with no D gene named confidently. This TCR derives from a man in his late teens or twenties in good health. Sequences were obtained from naive CD4+ T cells sorted from blood. The meaning of the sample's cell subset or site label: CD45RA+ positively selected. The DNA sequence is TGTGCCAGCAGGCAGCAAGATTCACCCCTCCACTTT. This translates into CASRQQDSPLHF.